The text below deals with one T cell receptor (beta chain). The data belong to a study of blood T cell repertoires in COVID-19. Study overall: COVID-19 samples from acute and convalescent phases originated in the United States, Italy and Spain. PBMCs, B-cell-depleted T cells, or T cells were the source of the cDNA or gDNA that made up the material.

The junction had 5 bases not matched to a gene; V was cut back by 2 bases and J by 4 bases. The CDR3 runs to 14 residues. Germline V gene lookup returns CDR1 SQVTM and CDR2 ANQGSEA. Original processing notes: Amplifying reference gene primers gave estimates of nucleated cell counts. Generated by immunoSEQ multiplex PCR, the TCRdb table keeps only in-frame clones and is missing some. That table supplies the V and J calls and clone size; D and trimming were determined from the DNA. Among approximately 300,000 clones listed, over 80% were seen once. This sequence joins TRBV29-1 and TRBJ2-3; 8 bases agree with TRBD1. This receptor was identified in a woman aged 35 to 49 with acute or convalescent COVID-19. Sequencing was done on a sample of peripheral blood. The CDR3 region is CSVERKQGADTQYF. CDR3 coding DNA: TGCAGCGTTGAACGGAAACAGGGGGCAGATACGCAGTATTTT.